What follows are 5 T cell receptor beta chains derived from one specimen sequenced in a study of T-cell reconstitution after alpha-beta-depleted transplantation in children. Unique molecular identifiers featured in how the TCRbeta library was prepared. Using its own MiXCR run on the PCR reads, TCRdb lists one record per CDR3 protein. The sample has 540,000 or so distinct CDR3 sequences, roughly 23% seen once. The sample here was PBMCs, mostly from graft donor cells, taken 360 days after TCRalphabeta/CD19-depleted stem cell transplant. These receptors came from a boy in the first two years of life who had a stem cell transplant for acute myeloid leukemia, so the T cells may come from the graft donor.

This chain connects TRBV19 to TRBJ1-1; D gene unclear. CDR3 length: 14 amino acids. The V end was cut by 2 bases, the J end by 1 base, with 8 bases between. Germline loops: CDR1 LNHDA, CDR2 SQIVND (reference sequence). The chain's CDR3 is CASSIRRENTEAFF. CDR3 DNA: TGTGCCAGTAGTATAAGGCGGGAGAACACTGAAGCTTTCTTT.

This sequence joins TRBV6-1 and TRBJ2-1; TRBD2 matches at 8 bases. The CDR3 spans 14 residues. CDR1 is MNHNS and CDR2 is SASEGT in the germline V gene. Trimming cost V 5 bases and J 3 bases; bases outside gene matches: 3. The chain's CDR3 is CASSRGGIYNEQFF. The CDR3 nucleotides are TGTGCCAGCAGTCGCGGGGGGATCTACAATGAGCAGTTCTTC.

This clonotype was counted at least ten times. The CDR3 spells CASSQTQGGETQYF. CDR3 nucleotide sequence: TGTGCCAGCAGCCAGACACAGGGAGGCGAGACCCAGTACTTC. This chain uses TRBV3-1 with TRBJ2-5; D may be TRBD1 or TRBD2 (6 bases each). Trimming removed 3 bases from V and 5 bases from J, with 13 bases in between. This CDR3 has 14 amino acids. CDR1 and CDR2 (germline): LGHDT, YNNKEL (reference sequence).

The chain links TRBV5-1 to TRBJ2-1; 7 bases are shared with TRBD1. Unmatched junction bases numbered 11, after V lost 7 bases and J lost 4 bases. CDR1 and CDR2 from the germline V gene are SGHRS and YFSETQ. The CDR3 extends over 15 amino acids. The DNA for the CDR3 is TGCGCCAGCGAGCGAGGGGGCTCGGGATACAATGAGCAGTTCTTC. Amino acid sequence: CASERGGSGYNEQFF.

This clonotype was seen a few times. The genes are TRBV20-1 and TRBJ2-3; D remains ambiguous. The CDR3 is made up of 13 amino acids. Trimming shortened V by 4 bases and J by 1 base, and 9 bases separated the two germline ends. Germline V gene lookup returns CDR1 DFQATT and CDR2 SNEGSKA (reference sequence). The CDR3 protein is CSANSIGTDTQYF. CDR3 coding DNA: TGCAGTGCTAACTCTATAGGCACAGATACGCAGTATTTT.